Presented here are 32 T cell receptor beta chains from one specimen sequenced in a study of blood T cell repertoires in COVID-19. Libraries were prepared by immunoSEQ multiplex PCR; TCRdb keeps only in-frame clonotypes and omits some of them. Of some 240,000 clones listed, around 87% are singletons. Input material: PBMCs or T cells enriched from blood (not recorded which). The receptor source for this set is a woman between 35 and 50 years old with acute COVID-19.

J is TRBJ2-4 and V is TRBV12-5; 7 bases are a match to TRBD1. The germline CDR1 and CDR2 sequences are LGHNT and FRNRAP. V lost 5 bases to trimming and J lost 8 bases; unmatched junction nucleotides: 6. CDR3 length equals 13 residues. The CDR3 here is CASGKNRGDIQYF. DNA of the CDR3: TGTGCTAGTGGTAAAAACAGGGGAGACATTCAGTACTTC.

The rearrangement joins TRBV5-4 to TRBJ2-2; TRBD1 agrees at 12 bases. The length of the CDR3 is 16 residues. Germline V gene data show CDR1 as SGHNT and CDR2 as YYREEE (reference sequence). Unmatched junction bases numbered 6, after V lost 3 bases and J lost 6 bases. The CDR3, as DNA: TGTGCCAGCAGCTCGGGACAGGGGGCCCCGGCCGGGGAGCTGTTTTTT. Its translation: CASSSGQGAPAGELFF.

This chain links TRBV19 with TRBJ1-5, with D maybe TRBD1 (5 bases). Germline CDR1 is LNHDA and CDR2 is SQIVND (reference sequence). The CDR3 consists of 13 residues. Deletions cut 5 bases from V and 2 bases from J, with 7 bases between. CDR3 DNA: TGTGCCAGTAGTTTCAGGGGCAATCAGCCCCAGCATTTT. Translating it yields CASSFRGNQPQHF.

This chain uses TRBV12-3 or TRBV12-4 with TRBJ1-2; D may be TRBD1 (5 bases). The CDR3 has 13 residues. V was pared by 3 bases and J by 8 bases, with 13 bases between. The CDR3 coding sequence is TGTGCCAGCAGTTTCGGCAGGGAAAACGGCTACACCTTC. Protein: CASSFGRENGYTF.

J is TRBJ2-7 and V is TRBV2, with 10 bases aligning to TRBD1. V trimming: 6 bases; J trimming: 6 bases; junction bases outside the gene matches: 11. The CDR3 contains 15 residues. Germline V gives CDR1 SNHLY, CDR2 FYNNEI. The CDR3 bases are TGTGCCAGCAGACTCGACAGGGGGCTCCCGTCCGAGCAGTACTTC. Protein: CASRLDRGLPSEQYF.

V is TRBV2 and J is TRBJ1-5, with D perhaps matching TRBD1 (6 bases). CDR1 is SNHLY, CDR2 FYNNEI, per germline. This CDR3 is built from 15 residues. V lost 5 bases and J 6 bases, leaving 17 bases between the germline ends. The CDR3 nucleotides are TGTGCCAGCAGTCGCGACAGGAGTAGGAGTCAGCCCCAGCATTTT. Translated, it gives CASSRDRSRSQPQHF.

The rearrangement links TRBV7-6 to TRBJ2-2, with a tentative D call TRBD2 (5 bases). V lost 0 bases and J lost 0, with 8 bases in between. The V gene's germline CDR1 is SGHVS and CDR2 FNYEAQ. The CDR3 has 16 amino acids. CDR3 bases: TGTGCCAGCAGCTTAGCGAGCGGTTCGAACACCGGGGAGCTGTTTTTT. Its protein is CASSLASGSNTGELFF.

V and J are TRBV9 and TRBJ2-5; 12 bases are shared with TRBD2. Trimming cost V 4 bases and J 5 bases; bases outside gene matches: 6. Germline V lookup: CDR1 SGDLS, CDR2 YYNGEE. The CDR3 consists of 15 residues. This CDR3 is CASSPRTSGMETQYF. In DNA, the CDR3 is TGTGCCAGCAGCCCCCGGACTAGCGGGATGGAGACCCAGTACTTC.

V usage is TRBV11-2 and J usage is TRBJ1-5; the D is unclear. The V end was cut by 2 bases, the J end by 0 bases, with 8 bases between. The CDR3 runs 15 residues. Germline V CDR1 and CDR2: SGHAT, FQNNGV. DNA for the CDR3: TGTGCCAGCAGCTTATCGGGATTTAGCAATCAGCCCCAGCATTTT. Amino acid sequence: CASSLSGFSNQPQHF. Supplemented by reference TRBV11-2 and TRBJ1-5, the full variable domain reads EAGVAQSPRYKIIEKRQSVAFWCNPISGHATLYWYQQILGQGPKLLIQFQNNGVVDDSQLPKDRFSAERLKGVDSTLKIQPAKLEDSAVYLCASSLSGFSNQPQHFGDGTRLSIL.

The rearrangement joins TRBV25-1 to TRBJ2-7; 7 bases agree with TRBD2. Germline CDR1 reads MGHDK; CDR2 reads SYGVNS. Trimming at V came to 10 bases and at J to 7 bases, leaving 16 bases not matched to a gene. This CDR3 comprises 14 residues. CDR3 region: CATSPGAGEGEQYF. Written as DNA, the CDR3 is TGTGCCACCTCCCCCGGGGCGGGAGAAGGTGAGCAGTACTTC.

The CDR3 DNA reads TGTGCCACCAGTAACCCAGGGGGTACCGGGGAGCTGTTTTTT. Translating it yields CATSNPGGTGELFF. The chain uses TRBV24-1 and TRBJ2-2, with 7 positions matching TRBD1. This CDR3 contains 14 residues. After removal of 6 bases from V and 5 bases from J, the junction contained 5 bases not matched to a gene. Germline values: CDR1 KGHDR, CDR2 SFDVKD.

The J gene is TRBJ1-3, the V gene TRBV6-5; a weak D match, TRBD1 (6 bases). The germline V gene encodes CDR1 MNHEY and CDR2 SVGAGI. V was pared by 3 bases and J by 2 bases, with 14 bases between. The CDR3 sequence is 16 residues long. CDR3 in amino acids: CASSYKLGGPGNTIYF. The CDR3, as DNA: TGTGCCAGCAGTTATAAGTTGGGGGGGCCTGGAAACACCATATATTTT.

The rearrangement joins TRBV19 to TRBJ2-7; D unclear. The CDR3 contains 14 residues. CDR1 and CDR2 (germline): LNHDA, SQIVND (reference sequence). The V end lost 7 bases, the J end lost 4 bases, and 17 bases lay between the germline ends. The CDR3 DNA is TGTGCCAGTATGCCTACTGGGCAGATTTACGAGCAGTACTTC. As protein: CASMPTGQIYEQYF.

The genes are TRBV28 and TRBJ2-1, with TRBD2 identical over 7 bases. The CDR3 is 15 residues long. Germline assignment: CDR1 MDHEN and CDR2 SYDVKM. Unmatched junction bases numbered 15, after V lost 6 bases and J lost 10 bases. The DNA for the CDR3 is TGTGCCAGCAGGGGGGAGCGGGATGGTCCCGAGGAGCAGTTCTTC. Translation: CASRGERDGPEEQFF.

The chain is built from TRBV2 and TRBJ2-7; 7 bases align to TRBD1. Losses at the gene ends were 9 bases for V and 7 bases for J; bases not matched to a gene: 12. The CDR3 spans 13 residues. Germline loops: CDR1 SNHLY, CDR2 FYNNEI. CDR3 region: CASRDSQVPEQYF. In DNA, the CDR3 is TGTGCCAGTAGGGACAGTCAGGTACCAGAGCAGTACTTC.

The rearrangement joins TRBV5-1 to TRBJ2-7, with D possibly being TRBD2 (6 bases). The CDR3 covers 15 residues. V lost 0 bases to trimming and J lost 3 bases, with 13 bases between them. CDR1 and CDR2 from the germline V gene are SGHRS and YFSETQ. CDR3 loop: CASSLAPGTRYEQYF. The DNA for the CDR3 is TGCGCCAGCAGCTTGGCCCCCGGGACTCGCTACGAGCAGTACTTC.

The chain recombines TRBV19 with TRBJ2-7; D may be TRBD1 (5 bases). V was shortened by 3 bases and J by 3 bases, with 9 bases between the two germline ends. The CDR3 runs to 13 residues. Germline CDR1 and CDR2: LNHDA and SQIVND (reference sequence). CDR3 region: CASSMQGYYEQYF. As DNA, the CDR3 is TGTGCCAGTAGTATGCAGGGATACTACGAGCAGTACTTC.

This sequence joins TRBV25-1 and TRBJ2-5, with D hard to call. Per germline, CDR1 MGHDK and CDR2 SYGVNS. This CDR3 region has 11 residues. V lost 7 bases and J lost 5, with 8 bases in between. The CDR3 coding sequence is TGTGCCAGCACCTCCTTCGAGACCCAGTACTTC. Encoded protein: CASTSFETQYF.

This chain connects TRBV10-1 to TRBJ1-4; 7 bases align to TRBD1. V gave up 8 bases and J gave up 6 bases; unmatched junction bases: 9. The CDR3 loop spans 14 amino acids. Germline values: CDR1 WNHNN, CDR2 SYGVQD (reference sequence). The CDR3 is CASGVTGLDEKLFF. The CDR3 region has the DNA TGCGCCAGCGGGGTGACAGGGTTGGATGAAAAACTGTTTTTT.

The chain employs TRBV11-3 and TRBJ1-1; D call uncertain. V was cut by 3 bases and J by 1 base, with 9 bases left in between. There are 14 residues in the CDR3. Germline V gene sequence: CDR1 SGHNT, CDR2 YENEEA. CDR3: CASSFGVQNTEAFF. DNA of the CDR3: TGTGCCAGCAGCTTCGGGGTCCAGAACACTGAAGCTTTCTTT.

The chain employs TRBV4-2 and TRBJ2-7; D is unclear. Germline V gives CDR1 LGHNA, CDR2 YNFKEQ. This CDR3 contains 16 residues. Deletions cut 0 bases from V and 5 bases from J, with 17 bases between. Here the CDR3 reads CASSQDLRSAYDEQYF. CDR3 DNA sequence: TGTGCCAGCAGCCAAGACCTTAGAAGCGCGTACGACGAGCAGTACTTC.

The CDR3 nucleotides read TGTGCCAGCAGCCAAGATCGCACAGCTTACAATGAGCAGTTCTTC. Amino acids: CASSQDRTAYNEQFF. The chain combines TRBV3-1 (or the pseudogene TRBV3-2) with TRBJ2-1; no clear D. Germline V gene sequence: CDR1 LGHDT, CDR2 YNNKEL (reference sequence). V shed 0 bases and J shed 4 bases, with 10 bases lying between them. CDR3 length equals 15 residues.

The rearrangement links TRBV3-1 (or the pseudogene TRBV3-2) to TRBJ2-5; a weak D match, TRBD2 (6 bases). The V end was cut by 1 base, the J end by 2 bases, with 17 bases between. Germline V gene lookup returns CDR1 LGHDT and CDR2 YNNKEL (reference sequence). The CDR3 loop spans 17 amino acids. CDR3 region: CASSQAREFRGQETQYF. CDR3 nucleotide sequence: TGTGCCAGCAGCCAAGCGAGGGAGTTTCGGGGGCAAGAGACCCAGTACTTC.

The genes are TRBV7-9 and TRBJ2-5; a possible D gene is TRBD1 (6 bases). The CDR3 is made up of 13 amino acids. Trimming cost V 5 bases and J 3 bases, with 10 bases left between them. Germline V gene lookup returns CDR1 SEHNR and CDR2 FQNEAQ (reference sequence). The CDR3 loop reads CASSVDRKETQYF. The CDR3, as DNA: TGTGCCAGCAGCGTAGACAGGAAAGAGACCCAGTACTTC.

CDR3 sequence reads: CASSNPLGSEQFF. The CDR3 DNA is TGTGCCAGTAGTAATCCTCTAGGAAGTGAGCAGTTCTTC. The genes are TRBV19 and TRBJ2-1; D unresolved. V lost 4 bases and J lost 9, with 13 bases in between. The CDR3 runs 13 residues. Germline CDR1 is LNHDA and CDR2 is SQIVND (reference sequence). Full variable domain (remainder filled in from reference TRBV19 and TRBJ2-1): DGGITQSPKYLFRKEGQNVTLSCEQNLNHDAMYWYRQDPGQGLRLIYYSQIVNDFQKGDIAEGYSVSREKKESFPLTVTSAQKNPTAFYLCASSNPLGSEQFFGPGTRLTVL.

The chain employs TRBV10-3 and TRBJ1-1, with D maybe TRBD1 (5 bases). The CDR3 totals 12 residues. V lost 6 bases and J 4 bases, leaving 9 bases between the germline ends. Germline V gene data show CDR1 as ENHRY and CDR2 as SYGVKD. This CDR3 reads CAISPGGTEAFF. CDR3 bases: TGTGCCATCAGCCCGGGGGGCACTGAAGCTTTCTTT.

This rearrangement joins TRBV7-9 to TRBJ2-2, with D possibly TRBD2 on 6 matching bases. Trimming shortened V by 5 bases and J by 4 bases, and 14 bases separated the two germline ends. The CDR3 is 15 residues long. Germline values: CDR1 SEHNR, CDR2 FQNEAQ (reference sequence). The CDR3 loop reads CASSPPGVVTGELFF. The CDR3 DNA reads TGTGCCAGCAGCCCCCCGGGGGTAGTCACCGGGGAGCTGTTTTTT.

V usage is TRBV29-1 and J usage is TRBJ1-2, with 7 nucleotides matching TRBD1. The CDR3 is made up of 13 amino acids. Germline V gene lookup returns CDR1 SQVTM and CDR2 ANQGSEA. Losses at the gene ends were 7 bases for V and 7 bases for J; bases not matched to a gene: 12. CDR3 in amino acids: CSGRQGYGTGYTF. In DNA, the CDR3 is TGCAGCGGACGACAGGGTTATGGTACTGGCTACACCTTC.

The chain is built from TRBV5-1 and TRBJ1-1; weak D call: TRBD1 (6 bases). The length of the CDR3 is 15 residues. CDR1 SGHRS and CDR2 YFSETQ come from the germline V gene. The V gene lost 4 bases and the J gene lost 0 bases, with 13 bases spanning the gap. The CDR3 nucleotides are TGCGCCAGCAGCATGGACAGCCCAATGAACACTGAAGCTTTCTTT. Its protein is CASSMDSPMNTEAFF. Using reference TRBV5-1 and TRBJ1-1 for the parts outside the CDR3, the full variable domain is KAGVTQTPRYLIKTRGQQVTLSCSPISGHRSVSWYQQTPGQGLQFLFEYFSETQRNKGNFPGRFSGRQFSNSRSEMNVSTLELGDSALYLCASSMDSPMNTEAFFGQGTRLTVV.

The chain joins TRBV19 to TRBJ1-2; 10 bases map to TRBD1. With 7 bases clipped from V and 1 base from J, the junction kept 6 bases outside the gene matches. This CDR3 is 15 amino acids long. Germline V gene data show CDR1 as LNHDA and CDR2 as SQIVND (reference sequence). CDR3 sequence (DNA): TGTGCCAGTACCCCGGACAGGGGGGATAACTATGGCTACACCTTC. Amino acid sequence: CASTPDRGDNYGYTF.

The chain is built from TRBV5-6 and TRBJ2-7; 10 nucleotides align to TRBD1. Germline-derived CDR1 and CDR2 are SGHDT and YYEEEE. The CDR3 has 14 residues. With 4 bases clipped from V and 6 bases from J, the junction kept 7 bases outside the gene matches. CDR3 residues: CASSRPGQGIEQYF. CDR3 DNA sequence: TGTGCCAGCAGCCGCCCGGGACAGGGGATCGAGCAGTACTTC.

The rearrangement joins TRBV24-1 to TRBJ2-1; 7 nucleotides match TRBD1. Per the germline V gene, CDR1 is KGHDR and CDR2 is SFDVKD. V trimming: 3 bases; J trimming: 9 bases; junction bases outside the gene matches: 16. The CDR3 extends over 17 amino acids. The CDR3 nucleotides are TGTGCCACCAGTGATATCGCCGGGACAGATCGGGGATTTGAGCAGTTCTTC. Protein product: CATSDIAGTDRGFEQFF.